Sequencing of this TCR beta chain was carried out in a study of a mutant IDH1 vaccine in newly diagnosed glioma. Findings of the study overall: Variations in leading peripheral T cell clonotypes appeared to have no connection with pseudoprogression.

Time point given: week 5, during vaccination. Each dose delivered 300 ug of mutant IDH1 20-mer peptide subcutaneously with imiquimod. Assay: immunoSEQ multiplex PCR; the TCRdb copy retains only in-frame clones and omits some. The sample consists of about 25,000 clones, 77% of them appearing once. Trimming removed 3 bases at V and 5 bases at J, with 13 bases between. This CDR3 contains 14 residues. From germline, CDR1 is SGHNT and CDR2 YENEEA. Regarding this clone: Its antigen is unidentified.

The receptor was derived from a man in his forties with glioma. The source material was PBMCs, sampled from a glioma patient whose treatment included an IDH1 peptide vaccine. V usage is TRBV11-3 and J usage is TRBJ1-1; possible D gene TRBD1, 6 bases. The CDR3: CASSFRQEGTEAFF. The CDR3 region has the DNA TGTGCCAGCAGCTTCCGACAGGAAGGGACTGAAGCTTTCTTT.